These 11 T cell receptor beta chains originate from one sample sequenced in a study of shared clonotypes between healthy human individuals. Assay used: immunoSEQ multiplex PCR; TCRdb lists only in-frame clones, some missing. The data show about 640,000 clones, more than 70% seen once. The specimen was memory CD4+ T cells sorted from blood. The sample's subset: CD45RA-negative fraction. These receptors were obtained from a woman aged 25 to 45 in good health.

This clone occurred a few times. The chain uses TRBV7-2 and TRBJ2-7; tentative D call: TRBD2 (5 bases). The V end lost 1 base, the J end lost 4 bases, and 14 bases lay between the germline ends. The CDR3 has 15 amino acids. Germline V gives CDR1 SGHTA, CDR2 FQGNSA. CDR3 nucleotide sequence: TGTGCCAGCAGCTTAGATGAGGGAATGGGTTACGAGCAGTACTTC. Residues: CASSLDEGMGYEQYF.

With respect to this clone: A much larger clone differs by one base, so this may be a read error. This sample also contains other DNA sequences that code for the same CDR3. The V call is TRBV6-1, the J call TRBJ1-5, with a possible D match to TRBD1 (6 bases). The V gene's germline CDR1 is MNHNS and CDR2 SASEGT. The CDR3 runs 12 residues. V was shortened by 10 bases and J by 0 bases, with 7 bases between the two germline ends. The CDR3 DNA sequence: TGTGCCACCAGGGGTAGCAATCAGCCCCAGCATTTT. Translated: CATRGSNQPQHF.

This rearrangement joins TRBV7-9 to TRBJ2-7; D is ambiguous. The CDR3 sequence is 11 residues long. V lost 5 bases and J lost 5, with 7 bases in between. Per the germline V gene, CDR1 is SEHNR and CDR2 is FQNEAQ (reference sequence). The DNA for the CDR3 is TGTGCCAGCAGCCCCTTCAACGAGCAGTACTTC. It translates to CASSPFNEQYF.

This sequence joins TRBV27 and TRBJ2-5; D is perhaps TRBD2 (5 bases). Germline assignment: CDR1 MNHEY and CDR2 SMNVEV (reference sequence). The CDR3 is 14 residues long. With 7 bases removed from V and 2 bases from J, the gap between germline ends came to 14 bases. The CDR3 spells CASKGSGVQETQYF. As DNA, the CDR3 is TGTGCCAGCAAGGGAAGCGGAGTTCAAGAGACCCAGTACTTC.

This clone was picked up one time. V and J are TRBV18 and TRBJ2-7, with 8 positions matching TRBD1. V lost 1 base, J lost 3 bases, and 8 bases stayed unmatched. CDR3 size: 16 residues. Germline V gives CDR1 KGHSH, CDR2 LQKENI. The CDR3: CASSPLPGTGVYEQYF. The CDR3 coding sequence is TGTGCCAGCTCACCACTCCCCGGGACAGGTGTCTACGAGCAGTACTTC.

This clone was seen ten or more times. CDR3 region: CSVWTAGDEQFF. CDR3 sequence (DNA): TGCAGCGTTTGGACAGCGGGGGATGAGCAGTTCTTC. This chain uses TRBV29-1 with TRBJ2-1; 8 bases map to TRBD2. V dropped 5 bases and J dropped 8; count of bases not matched to a gene: 5. This CDR3 spans 12 amino acids. CDR1 and CDR2 from the germline V gene are SQVTM and ANQGSEA.

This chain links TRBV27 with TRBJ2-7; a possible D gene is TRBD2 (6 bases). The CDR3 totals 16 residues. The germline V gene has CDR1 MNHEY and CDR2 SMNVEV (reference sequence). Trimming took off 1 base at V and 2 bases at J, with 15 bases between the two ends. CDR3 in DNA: TGTGCCAGCAGTTTATGGGGGGACTCCGTACCCTACGAGCAGTACTTC. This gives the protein CASSLWGDSVPYEQYF.

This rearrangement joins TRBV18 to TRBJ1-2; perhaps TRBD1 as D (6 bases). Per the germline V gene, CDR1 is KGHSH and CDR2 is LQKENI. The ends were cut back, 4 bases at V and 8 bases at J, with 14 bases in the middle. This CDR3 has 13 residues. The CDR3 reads CASSQGQFGGYTF. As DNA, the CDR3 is TGTGCCAGCTCACAAGGACAGTTCGGCGGCTACACCTTC.

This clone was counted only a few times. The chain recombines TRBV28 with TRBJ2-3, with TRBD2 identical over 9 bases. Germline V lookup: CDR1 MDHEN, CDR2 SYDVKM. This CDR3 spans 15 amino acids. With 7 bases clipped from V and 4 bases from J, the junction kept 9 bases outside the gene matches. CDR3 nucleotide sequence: TGTGCCAGCACCCAAGCGGGAGGCGGGGCAGATACGCAGTATTTT. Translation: CASTQAGGGADTQYF.

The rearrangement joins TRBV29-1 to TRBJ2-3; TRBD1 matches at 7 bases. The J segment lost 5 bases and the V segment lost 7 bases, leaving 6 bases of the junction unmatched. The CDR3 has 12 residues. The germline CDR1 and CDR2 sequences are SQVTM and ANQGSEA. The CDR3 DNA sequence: TGCAGCGCCGACAGGGTGGAAGATACGCAGTATTTT. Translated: CSADRVEDTQYF.

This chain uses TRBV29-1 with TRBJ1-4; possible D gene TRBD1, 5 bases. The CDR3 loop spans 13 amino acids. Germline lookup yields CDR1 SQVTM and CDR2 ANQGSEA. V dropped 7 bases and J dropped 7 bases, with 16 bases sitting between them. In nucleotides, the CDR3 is TGCAGCGCCCGCCGGGACCGCGCTGAAAAACTGTTTTTT. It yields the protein CSARRDRAEKLFF.